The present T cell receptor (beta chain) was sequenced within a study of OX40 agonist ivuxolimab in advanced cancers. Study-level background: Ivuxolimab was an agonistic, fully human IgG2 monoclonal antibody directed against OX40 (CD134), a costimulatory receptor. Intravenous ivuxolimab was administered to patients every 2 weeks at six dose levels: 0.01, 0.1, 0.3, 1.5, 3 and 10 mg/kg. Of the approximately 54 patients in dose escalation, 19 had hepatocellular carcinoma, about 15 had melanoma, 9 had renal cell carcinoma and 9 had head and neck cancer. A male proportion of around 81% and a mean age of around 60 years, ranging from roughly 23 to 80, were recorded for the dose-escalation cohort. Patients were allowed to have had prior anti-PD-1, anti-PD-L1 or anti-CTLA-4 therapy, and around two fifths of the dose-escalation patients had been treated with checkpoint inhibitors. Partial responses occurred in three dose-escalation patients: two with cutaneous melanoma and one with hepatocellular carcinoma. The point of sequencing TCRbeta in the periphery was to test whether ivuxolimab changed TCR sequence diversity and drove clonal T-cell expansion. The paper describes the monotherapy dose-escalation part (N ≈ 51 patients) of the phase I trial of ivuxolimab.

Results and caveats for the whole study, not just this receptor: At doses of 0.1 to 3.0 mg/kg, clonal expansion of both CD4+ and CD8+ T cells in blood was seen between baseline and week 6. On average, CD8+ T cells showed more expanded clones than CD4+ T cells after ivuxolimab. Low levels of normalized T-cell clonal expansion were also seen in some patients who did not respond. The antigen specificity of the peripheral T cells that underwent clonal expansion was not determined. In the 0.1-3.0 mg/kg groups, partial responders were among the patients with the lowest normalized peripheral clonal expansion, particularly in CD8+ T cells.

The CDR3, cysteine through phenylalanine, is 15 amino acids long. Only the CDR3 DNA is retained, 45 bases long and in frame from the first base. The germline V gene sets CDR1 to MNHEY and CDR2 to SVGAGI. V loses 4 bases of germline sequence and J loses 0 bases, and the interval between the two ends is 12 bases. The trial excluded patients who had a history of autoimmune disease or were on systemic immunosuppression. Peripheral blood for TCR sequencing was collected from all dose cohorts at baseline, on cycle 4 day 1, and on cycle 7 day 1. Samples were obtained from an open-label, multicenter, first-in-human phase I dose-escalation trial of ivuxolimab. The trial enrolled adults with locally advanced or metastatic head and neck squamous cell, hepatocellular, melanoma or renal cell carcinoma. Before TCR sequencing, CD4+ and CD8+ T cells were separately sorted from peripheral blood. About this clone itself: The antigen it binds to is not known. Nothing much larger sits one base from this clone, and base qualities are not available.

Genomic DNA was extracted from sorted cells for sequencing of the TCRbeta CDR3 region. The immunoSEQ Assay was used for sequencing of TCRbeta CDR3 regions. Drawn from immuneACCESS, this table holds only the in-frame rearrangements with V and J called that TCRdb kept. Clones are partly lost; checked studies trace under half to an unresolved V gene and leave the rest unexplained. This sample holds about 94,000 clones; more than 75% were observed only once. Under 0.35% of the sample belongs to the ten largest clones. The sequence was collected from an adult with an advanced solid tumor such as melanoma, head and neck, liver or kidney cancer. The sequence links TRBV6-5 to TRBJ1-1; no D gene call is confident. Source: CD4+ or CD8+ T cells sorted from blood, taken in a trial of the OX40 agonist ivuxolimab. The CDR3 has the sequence CASSSPASMNTEAFF. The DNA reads TGTGCCAGCAGTTCGCCCGCAAGCATGAACACTGAAGCTTTCTTT.